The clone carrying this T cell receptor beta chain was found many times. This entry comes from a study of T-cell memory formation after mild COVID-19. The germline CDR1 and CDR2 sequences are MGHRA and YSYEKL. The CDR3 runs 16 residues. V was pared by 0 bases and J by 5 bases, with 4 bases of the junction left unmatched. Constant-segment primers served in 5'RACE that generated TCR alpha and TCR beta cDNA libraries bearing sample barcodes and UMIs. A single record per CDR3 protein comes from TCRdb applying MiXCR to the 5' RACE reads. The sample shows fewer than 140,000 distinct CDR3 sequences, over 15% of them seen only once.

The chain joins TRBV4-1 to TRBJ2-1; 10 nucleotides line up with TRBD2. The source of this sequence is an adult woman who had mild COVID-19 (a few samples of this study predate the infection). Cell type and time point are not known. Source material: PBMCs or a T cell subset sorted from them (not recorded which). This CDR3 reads CASSQERLAGDNEQFF. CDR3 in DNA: TGCGCCAGCAGCCAAGAGAGGCTAGCGGGAGACAATGAGCAGTTCTTC.